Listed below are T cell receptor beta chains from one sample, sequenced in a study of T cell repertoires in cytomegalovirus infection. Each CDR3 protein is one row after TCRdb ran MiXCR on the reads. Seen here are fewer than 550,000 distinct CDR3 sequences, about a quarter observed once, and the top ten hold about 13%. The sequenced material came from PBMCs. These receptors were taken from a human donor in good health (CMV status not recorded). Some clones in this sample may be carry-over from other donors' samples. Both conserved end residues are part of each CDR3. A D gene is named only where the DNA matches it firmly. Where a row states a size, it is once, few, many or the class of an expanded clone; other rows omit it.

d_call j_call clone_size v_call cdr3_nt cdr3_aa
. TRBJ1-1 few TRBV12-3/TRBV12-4 TGTGCCAGCAGACCTCAGGGACCCGGGACTGAAGCTTTCTTT CASRPQGPGTEAFF
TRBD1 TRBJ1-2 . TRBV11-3 TGTGCCAGCAGCCCCGGACAGGGGGCCTACTATGGCTACACCTTC CASSPGQGAYYGYTF
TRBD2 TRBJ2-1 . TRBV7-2 TGTGCCAGCAGCTCCCGCCTAGCGGGAGATCGGTTCTTC CASSSRLAGDRFF
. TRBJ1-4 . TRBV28 TGTGCCAGCAGTGCATCAGGGGTCAGCGAAAAACTGTTTTTT CASSASGVSEKLFF
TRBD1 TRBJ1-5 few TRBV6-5 TGTGCCAGCAGTTTCACAGGGGCTAGCAATCAGCCCCAGCATTTT CASSFTGASNQPQHF
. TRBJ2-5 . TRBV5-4 TGTGCCAGCACAAAGGACTTTCAAGAGACCCAGTACTTC CASTKDFQETQYF
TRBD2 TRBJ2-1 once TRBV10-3 TGTGCCATCAGGCCGACTAGCGGGAGTATCTATGAGCAGTTCTTC CAIRPTSGSIYEQFF
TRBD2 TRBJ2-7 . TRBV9 TGTGCCAGCAGCGTAGGAACTAGCGGGAGGTGGTACGAGCAGTACTTC CASSVGTSGRWYEQYF
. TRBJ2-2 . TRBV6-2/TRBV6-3 TGTGCCAGCAAGGACCGGCGGACCGGGGAGCTGTTTTTT CASKDRRTGELFF
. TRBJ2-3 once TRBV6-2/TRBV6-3 TGTGCCAGCAGTTACGTCGCAGATACGCAGTATTTT CASSYVADTQYF
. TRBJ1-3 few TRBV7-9 TGTGCCAGCAGCCCAGCAGGAAGCTCTGGAAACACCATATATTTT CASSPAGSSGNTIYF
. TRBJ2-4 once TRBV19 TGTGCCAGTAGTATAGATCCGGGCGGGCCAGGAGCCAAAAACATTCAGTACTTC CASSIDPGGPGAKNIQYF
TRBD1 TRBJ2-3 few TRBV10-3 TGTGCCATCAGTGGCCGGGACAGGGGGTCAGATACGCAGTATTTT CAISGRDRGSDTQYF
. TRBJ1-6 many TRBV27 TGTGCCAGCAGTTCAAATTCACCCCTCCACTTT CASSSNSPLHF
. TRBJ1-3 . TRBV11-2 TGTGCCAGCAGCTTAGATTGGGACAAGTCATTT CASSLDWDKSF
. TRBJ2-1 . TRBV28 TGTGCCAGCAGTACCGCTGGAGCCCACCAGTACAATGAGCAGTTCTTC CASSTAGAHQYNEQFF
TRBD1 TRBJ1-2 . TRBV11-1 TGTGCCAGCAGCCCCGGACAGGCTCGTGGCTACACCTTC CASSPGQARGYTF
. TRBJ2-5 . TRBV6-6 TGTGCCAGCAGTTACTCGATCGGGACTCAAGAGACCCAGTACTTC CASSYSIGTQETQYF
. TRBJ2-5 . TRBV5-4 TGTGCCAGCAGCTTGGACGGCTTCCAAGGAACCCAGTACTTC CASSLDGFQGTQYF
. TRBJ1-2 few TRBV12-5 TGTGCTAGTGGTTTGCTTCCAGATCGTAGCTATGGCTACACCTTC CASGLLPDRSYGYTF
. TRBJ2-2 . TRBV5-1 TGCGCCAGCAGCTTGGCCGCTAGCGCCCCGGTCACCGGGGAGCTGTTTTTT CASSLAASAPVTGELFF
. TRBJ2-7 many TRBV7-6 TGTGCCAGCAGCTTAGAAGTCGGTAGCGTCTACGAGCAGTACTTC CASSLEVGSVYEQYF
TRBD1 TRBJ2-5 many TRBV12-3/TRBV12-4 TGCGCCAGCAGCTTGGGACAGGGTCAAGAGACCCAGTACTTC CASSLGQGQETQYF
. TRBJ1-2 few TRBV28 TGTGCCAGCAGTTCACAACTCGGGGCGCGGGGTGGCTACACCTTC CASSSQLGARGGYTF
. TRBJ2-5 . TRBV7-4 TGTGCCAACAGCGCCGGACTAACTTACCAAGAGACCCAGTACTTC CANSAGLTYQETQYF
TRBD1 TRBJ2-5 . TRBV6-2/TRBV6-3 TGTGCCAGCAGTTCTCCAGGGGGCTGGGAGACCCAGTACTTC CASSSPGGWETQYF
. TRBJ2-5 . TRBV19 TGTGCCAGTAGTCATAGGACAGACCAAGAGACCCAGTACTTC CASSHRTDQETQYF
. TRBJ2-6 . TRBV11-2 TGTGCCAGCAGCCGTACCCCAGGGTCTGGGGCCAACGTCCTGACTTTC CASSRTPGSGANVLTF
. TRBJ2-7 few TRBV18 TGTGCCAGCTCACCCCGTAAGGGGACCTACGAGCAGTACTTC CASSPRKGTYEQYF
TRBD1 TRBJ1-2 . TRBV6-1 TGTGCCAGCAGTTACGGAGCGGGACAGGGATATGGCTACACCTTC CASSYGAGQGYGYTF
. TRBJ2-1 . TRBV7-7 TGTGCTAGCAGCTTTCGGGTCGACAATGAGCAGTTCTTC CASSFRVDNEQFF
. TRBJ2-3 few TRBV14 TGTGCCAGCAGCCAACCCAGCGGACCTAGCGATACGCAGTATTTT CASSQPSGPSDTQYF
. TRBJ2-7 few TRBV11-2 TGTGCCAGCAGCTGGGACGGTGAGTCCGAGCAGTACTTC CASSWDGESEQYF
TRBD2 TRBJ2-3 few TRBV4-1 TGCGCCAGCAGCCAAGAAGTGGAGCTAGCGGGAGCAGATACGCAGTATTTT CASSQEVELAGADTQYF
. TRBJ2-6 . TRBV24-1 TGTGCCACCAGTGATCCTAGGACACCCTCTGGGGCCAACGTCCTGACTTTC CATSDPRTPSGANVLTF
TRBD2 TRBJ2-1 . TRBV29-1 TGCAGCGTTGAAGAGGGACTAGCGGGAGTTAACAATGAGCAGTTCTTC CSVEEGLAGVNNEQFF
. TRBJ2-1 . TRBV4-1 TGCGCCAGCAGCCAAGCGGGAAACTACAATGAGCAGTTCTTC CASSQAGNYNEQFF
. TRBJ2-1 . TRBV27 TGTGCCAGCAGAATCCGTCGGAATGAGCAGTTCTTC CASRIRRNEQFF
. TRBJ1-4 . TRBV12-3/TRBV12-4 TGTGCCAGCAGCCGCCAGGGGACTGCAACTAATGAAAAACTGTTTTTT CASSRQGTATNEKLFF
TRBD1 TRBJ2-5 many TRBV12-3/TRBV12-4 TGTGCCAGCAGCGTTCGACAGGGGGAGACCCAGTACTTC CASSVRQGETQYF
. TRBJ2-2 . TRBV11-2 TGTGCCAGCAGCCTATTTGGGGGCGACGCCGGGGAGGTGTTTTTT CASSLFGGDAGEVFF